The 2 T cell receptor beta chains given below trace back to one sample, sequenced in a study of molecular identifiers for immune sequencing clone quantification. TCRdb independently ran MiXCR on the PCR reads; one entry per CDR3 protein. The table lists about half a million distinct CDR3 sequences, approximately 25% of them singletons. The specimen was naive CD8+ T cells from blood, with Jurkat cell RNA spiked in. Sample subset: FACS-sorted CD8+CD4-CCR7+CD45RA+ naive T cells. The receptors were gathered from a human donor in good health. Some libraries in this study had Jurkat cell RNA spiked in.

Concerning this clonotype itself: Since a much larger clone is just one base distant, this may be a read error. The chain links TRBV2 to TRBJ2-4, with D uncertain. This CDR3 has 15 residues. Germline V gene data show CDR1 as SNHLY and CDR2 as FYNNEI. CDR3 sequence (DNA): TGTGCCGGCAGTAGCTTGGACGTCGGCAAAAACATTCAGTACTTC. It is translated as CAGSSLDVGKNIQYF.

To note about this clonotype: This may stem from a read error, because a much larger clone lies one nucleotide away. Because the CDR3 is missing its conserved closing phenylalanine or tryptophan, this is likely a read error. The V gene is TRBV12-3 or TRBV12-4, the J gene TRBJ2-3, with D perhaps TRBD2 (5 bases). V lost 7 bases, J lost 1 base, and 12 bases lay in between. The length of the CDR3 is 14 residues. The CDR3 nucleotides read TGTGCCAGCAATCCCAACGGGGGCACAGATACGCAGTATTAT. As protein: CASNPNGGTDTQYY.